The entry below gives a single TCR beta chain sequence along with its context. The antigen remains undetermined. This record belongs to a study of OX40 agonist ivuxolimab in advanced cancers. Study-level findings and limits: Among some nonresponders, normalized T-cell clonal expansion was also low.

The assay was immunoSEQ multiplex PCR, and TCRdb's table has in-frame clones only and misses some. The sample has 78,000 or so clones; more than 85% are singletons. Autoimmune disease history or systemic immunosuppression led to patients being barred. The length of the CDR3 is 15 residues. The V end lost 4 bases, the J end lost 0 bases, and 11 bases lay between the germline ends. Germline CDR1 is SEHNR and CDR2 is FQNEAQ (reference sequence). The TCR sequence derives from an adult with an advanced solid tumor such as melanoma, head and neck, liver or kidney cancer. This chain joins TRBV7-9 and TRBJ2-3; no clear D gene. The sequenced sample was CD4+ or CD8+ T cells sorted from blood, obtained in a trial of the OX40 agonist ivuxolimab. The CDR3: CASSYDAASTDTQYF. CDR3 nucleotides: TGTGCCAGCAGCTACGACGCGGCTAGCACAGATACGCAGTATTTT. Full variable domain (remainder filled in from reference TRBV7-9 and TRBJ2-3): DTGVSQNPRHKITKRGQNVTFRCDPISEHNRLYWYRQTLGQGPEFLTYFQNEAQLEKSRLLSDRFSAERPKGSFSTLEIQRTEQGDSAMYLCASSYDAASTDTQYFGPGTRLTVL.